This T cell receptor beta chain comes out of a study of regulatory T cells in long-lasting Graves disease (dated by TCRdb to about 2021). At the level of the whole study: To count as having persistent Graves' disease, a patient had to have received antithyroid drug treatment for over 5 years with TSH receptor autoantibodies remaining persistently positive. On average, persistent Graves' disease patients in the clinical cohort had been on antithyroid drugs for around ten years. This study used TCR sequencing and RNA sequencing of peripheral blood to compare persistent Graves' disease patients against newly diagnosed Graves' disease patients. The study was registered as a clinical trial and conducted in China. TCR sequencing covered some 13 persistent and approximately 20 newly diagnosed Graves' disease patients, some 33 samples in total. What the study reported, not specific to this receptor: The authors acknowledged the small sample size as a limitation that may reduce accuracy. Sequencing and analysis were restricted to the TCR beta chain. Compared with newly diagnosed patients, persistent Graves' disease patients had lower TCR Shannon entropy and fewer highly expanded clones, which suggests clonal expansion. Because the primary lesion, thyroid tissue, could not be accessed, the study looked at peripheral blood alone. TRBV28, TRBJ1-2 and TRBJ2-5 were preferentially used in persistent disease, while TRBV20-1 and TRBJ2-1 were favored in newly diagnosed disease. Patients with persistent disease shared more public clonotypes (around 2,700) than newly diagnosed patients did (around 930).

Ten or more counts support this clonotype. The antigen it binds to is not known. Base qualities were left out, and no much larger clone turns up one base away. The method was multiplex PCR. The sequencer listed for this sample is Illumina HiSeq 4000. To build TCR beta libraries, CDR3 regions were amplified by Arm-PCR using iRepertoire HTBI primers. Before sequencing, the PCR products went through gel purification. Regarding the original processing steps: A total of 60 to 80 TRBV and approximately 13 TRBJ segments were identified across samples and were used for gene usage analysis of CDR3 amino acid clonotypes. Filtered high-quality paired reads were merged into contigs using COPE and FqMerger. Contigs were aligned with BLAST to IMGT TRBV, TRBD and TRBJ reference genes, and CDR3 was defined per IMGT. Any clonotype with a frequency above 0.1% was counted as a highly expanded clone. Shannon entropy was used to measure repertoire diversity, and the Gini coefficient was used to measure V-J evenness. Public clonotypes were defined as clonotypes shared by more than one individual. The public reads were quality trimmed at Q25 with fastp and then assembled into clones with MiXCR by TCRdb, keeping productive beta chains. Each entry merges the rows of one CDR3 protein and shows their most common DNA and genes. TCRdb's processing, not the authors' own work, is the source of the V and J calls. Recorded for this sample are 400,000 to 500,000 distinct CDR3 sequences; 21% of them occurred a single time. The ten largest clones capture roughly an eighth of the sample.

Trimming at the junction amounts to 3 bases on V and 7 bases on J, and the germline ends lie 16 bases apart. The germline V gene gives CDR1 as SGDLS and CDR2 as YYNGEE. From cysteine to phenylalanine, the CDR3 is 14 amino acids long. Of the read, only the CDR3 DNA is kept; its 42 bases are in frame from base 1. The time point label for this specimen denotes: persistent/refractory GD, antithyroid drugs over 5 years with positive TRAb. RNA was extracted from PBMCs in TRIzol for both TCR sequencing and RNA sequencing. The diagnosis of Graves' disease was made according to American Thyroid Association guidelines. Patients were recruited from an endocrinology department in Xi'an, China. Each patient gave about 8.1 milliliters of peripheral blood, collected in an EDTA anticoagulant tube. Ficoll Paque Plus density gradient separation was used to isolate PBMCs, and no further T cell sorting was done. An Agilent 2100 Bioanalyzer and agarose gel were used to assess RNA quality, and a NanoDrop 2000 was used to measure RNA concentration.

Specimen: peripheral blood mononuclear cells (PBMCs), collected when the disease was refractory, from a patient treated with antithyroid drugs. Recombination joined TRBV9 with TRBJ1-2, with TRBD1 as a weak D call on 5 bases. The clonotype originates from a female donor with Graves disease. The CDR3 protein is CASSGARDSSGYTF. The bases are TGTGCCAGCAGCGGGGCGCGTGACAGCAGTGGCTACACCTTC.